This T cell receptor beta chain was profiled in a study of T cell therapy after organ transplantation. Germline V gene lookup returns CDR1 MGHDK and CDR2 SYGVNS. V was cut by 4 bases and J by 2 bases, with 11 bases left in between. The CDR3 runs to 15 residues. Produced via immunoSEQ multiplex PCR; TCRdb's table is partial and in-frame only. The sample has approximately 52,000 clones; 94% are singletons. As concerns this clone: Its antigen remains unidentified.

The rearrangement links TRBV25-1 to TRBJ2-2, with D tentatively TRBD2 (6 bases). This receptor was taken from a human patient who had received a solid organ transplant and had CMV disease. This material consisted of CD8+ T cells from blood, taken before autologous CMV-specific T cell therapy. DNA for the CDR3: TGTGCCAGCAGTGCTACTAGCCGTAACACCGGGGAGCTGTTTTTT. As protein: CASSATSRNTGELFF. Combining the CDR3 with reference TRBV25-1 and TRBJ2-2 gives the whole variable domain EADIYQTPRYLVIGTGKKITLECSQTMGHDKMYWYQQDPGMELHLIHYSYGVNSTEKGDLSSESTVSRIRTEHFPLTLESARPSHTSQYLCASSATSRNTGELFFGEGSRLTVL.